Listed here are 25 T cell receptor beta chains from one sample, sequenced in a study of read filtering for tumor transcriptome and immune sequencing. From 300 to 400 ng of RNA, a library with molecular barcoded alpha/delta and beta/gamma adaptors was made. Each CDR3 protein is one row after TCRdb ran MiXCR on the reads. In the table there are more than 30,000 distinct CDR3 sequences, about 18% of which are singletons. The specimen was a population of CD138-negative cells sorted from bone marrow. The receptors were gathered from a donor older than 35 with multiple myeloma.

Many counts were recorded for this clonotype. As DNA, the CDR3 is TGTGCCAGCAGTTTAGAGTCGGGGAACACTGAAGCTTTCTTT. It translates to CASSLESGNTEAFF. This rearrangement joins TRBV12-3 or TRBV12-4 to TRBJ1-1, with unresolved D. The CDR3 has 14 amino acids. Between the trimmed V and J ends, which lost 1 base and 1 base, there was a span of 7 bases.

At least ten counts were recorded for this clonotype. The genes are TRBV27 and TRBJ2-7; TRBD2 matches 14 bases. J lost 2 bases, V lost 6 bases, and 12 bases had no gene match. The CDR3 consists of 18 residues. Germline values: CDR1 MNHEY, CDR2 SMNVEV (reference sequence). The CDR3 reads CASSQGLAGDQVTYEQYF. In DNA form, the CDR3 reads TGTGCCAGCAGCCAGGGACTAGCGGGGGATCAAGTTACCTACGAGCAGTACTTC.

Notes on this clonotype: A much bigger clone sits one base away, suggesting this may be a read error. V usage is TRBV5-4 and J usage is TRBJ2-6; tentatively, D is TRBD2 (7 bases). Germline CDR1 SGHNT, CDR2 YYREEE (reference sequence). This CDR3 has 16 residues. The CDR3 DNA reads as TGTGCCAGCAGCCGTAGGGGGGGCTCTGGGGTCAACGTCCTGACTTTC. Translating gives CASSRRGGSGVNVLTF.

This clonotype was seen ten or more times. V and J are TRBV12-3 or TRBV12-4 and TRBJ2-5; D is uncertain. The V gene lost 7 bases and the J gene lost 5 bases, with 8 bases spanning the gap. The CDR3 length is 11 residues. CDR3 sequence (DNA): TGTGCCAGCACCTCGTATGAGACCCAGTACTTC. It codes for CASTSYETQYF.

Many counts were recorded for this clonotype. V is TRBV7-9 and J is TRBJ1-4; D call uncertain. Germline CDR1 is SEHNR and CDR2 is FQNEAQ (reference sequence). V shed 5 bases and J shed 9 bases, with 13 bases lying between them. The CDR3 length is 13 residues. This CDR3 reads CASSQAPLQKLFF. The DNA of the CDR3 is TGTGCCAGCAGCCAAGCGCCCTTACAAAAACTGTTTTTT. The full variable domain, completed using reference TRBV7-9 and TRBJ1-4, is DTGVSQNPRHKITKRGQNVTFRCDPISEHNRLYWYRQTLGQGPEFLTYFQNEAQLEKSRLLSDRFSAERPKGSFSTLEIQRTEQGDSAMYLCASSQAPLQKLFFGSGTQLSVL.

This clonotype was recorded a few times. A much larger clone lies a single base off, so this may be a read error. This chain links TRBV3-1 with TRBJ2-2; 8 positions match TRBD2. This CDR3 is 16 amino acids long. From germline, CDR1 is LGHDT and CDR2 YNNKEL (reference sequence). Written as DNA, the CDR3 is TGTGCCAGCAGCCAAGGATCTGGGGGGGTTAGCGGGGAGCTGTCTTTT. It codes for CASSQGSGGVSGELSF.

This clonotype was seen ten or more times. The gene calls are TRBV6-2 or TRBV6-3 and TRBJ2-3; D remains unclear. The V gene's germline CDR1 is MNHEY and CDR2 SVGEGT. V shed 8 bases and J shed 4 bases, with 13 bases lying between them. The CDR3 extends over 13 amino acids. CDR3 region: CASCPALPDTQYF. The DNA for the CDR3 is TGTGCCAGCTGTCCGGCCCTCCCAGATACGCAGTATTTT.

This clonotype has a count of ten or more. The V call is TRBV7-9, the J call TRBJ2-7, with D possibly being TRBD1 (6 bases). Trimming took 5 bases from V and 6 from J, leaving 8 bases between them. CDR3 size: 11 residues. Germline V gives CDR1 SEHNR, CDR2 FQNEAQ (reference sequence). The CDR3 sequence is CASSLDSEQYF. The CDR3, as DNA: TGTGCCAGCAGCCTGGACAGCGAGCAGTACTTC.

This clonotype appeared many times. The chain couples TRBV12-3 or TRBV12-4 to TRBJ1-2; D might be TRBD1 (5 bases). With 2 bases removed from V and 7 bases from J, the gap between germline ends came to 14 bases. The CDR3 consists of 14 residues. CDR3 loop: CASSLSAGRSGYTF. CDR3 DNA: TGTGCCAGCAGTTTAAGCGCAGGGAGATCTGGCTACACCTTC.

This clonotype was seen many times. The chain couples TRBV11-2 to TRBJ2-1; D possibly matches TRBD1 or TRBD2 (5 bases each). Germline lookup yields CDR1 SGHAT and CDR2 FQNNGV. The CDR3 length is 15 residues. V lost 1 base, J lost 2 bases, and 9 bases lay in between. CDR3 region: CASSLVGTTYNEQFF. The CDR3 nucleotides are TGTGCCAGCAGCTTAGTGGGGACGACCTACAATGAGCAGTTCTTC. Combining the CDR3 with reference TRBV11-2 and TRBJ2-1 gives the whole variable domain EAGVAQSPRYKIIEKRQSVAFWCNPISGHATLYWYQQILGQGPKLLIQFQNNGVVDDSQLPKDRFSAERLKGVDSTLKIQPAKLEDSAVYLCASSLVGTTYNEQFFGPGTRLTVL.

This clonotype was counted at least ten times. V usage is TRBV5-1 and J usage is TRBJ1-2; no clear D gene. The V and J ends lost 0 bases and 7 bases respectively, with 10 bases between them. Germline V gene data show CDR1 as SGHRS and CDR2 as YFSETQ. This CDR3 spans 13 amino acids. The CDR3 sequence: CASSLGVSAGYTF. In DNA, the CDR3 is TGCGCCAGCAGCTTGGGGGTTTCGGCTGGCTACACCTTC.

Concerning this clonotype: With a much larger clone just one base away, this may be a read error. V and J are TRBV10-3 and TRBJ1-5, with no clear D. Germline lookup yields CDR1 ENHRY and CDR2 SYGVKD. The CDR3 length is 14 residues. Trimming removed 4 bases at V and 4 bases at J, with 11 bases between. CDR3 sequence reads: CAISGNVRNQPQHF. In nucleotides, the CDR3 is TGTGCCATCAGTGGGAACGTCCGGAATCAGCCCCAGCATTTT.

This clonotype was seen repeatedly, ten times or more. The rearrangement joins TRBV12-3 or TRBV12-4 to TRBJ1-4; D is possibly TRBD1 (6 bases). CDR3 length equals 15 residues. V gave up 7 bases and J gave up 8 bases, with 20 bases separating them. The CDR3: CASTRVRGAGEKLFF. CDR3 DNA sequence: TGTGCCAGCACGCGGGTTCGGGGGGCTGGCGAAAAACTGTTTTTT.

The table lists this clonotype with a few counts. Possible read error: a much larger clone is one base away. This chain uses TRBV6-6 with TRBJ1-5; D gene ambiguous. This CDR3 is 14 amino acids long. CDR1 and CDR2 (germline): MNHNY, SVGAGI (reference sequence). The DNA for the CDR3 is TGTGCCAGCAGTTACCGGCGGAGCAATCAGCCCCAGCGTTTT. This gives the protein CASSYRRSNQPQRF.

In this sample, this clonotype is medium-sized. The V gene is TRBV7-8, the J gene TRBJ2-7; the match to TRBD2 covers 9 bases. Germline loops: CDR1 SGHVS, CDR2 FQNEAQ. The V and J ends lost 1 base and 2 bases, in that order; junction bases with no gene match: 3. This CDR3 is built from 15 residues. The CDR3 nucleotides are TGTGCCAGCAGCTTAGGGGTAGCGGGGGCCTACGAGCAGTACTTC. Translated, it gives CASSLGVAGAYEQYF.

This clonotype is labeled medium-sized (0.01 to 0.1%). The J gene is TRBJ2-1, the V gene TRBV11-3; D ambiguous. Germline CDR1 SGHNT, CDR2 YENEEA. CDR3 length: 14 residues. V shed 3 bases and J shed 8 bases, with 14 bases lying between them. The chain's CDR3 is CASSFSEPRDEQFF. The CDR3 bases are TGTGCCAGCAGCTTCTCGGAACCTAGGGATGAGCAGTTCTTC.

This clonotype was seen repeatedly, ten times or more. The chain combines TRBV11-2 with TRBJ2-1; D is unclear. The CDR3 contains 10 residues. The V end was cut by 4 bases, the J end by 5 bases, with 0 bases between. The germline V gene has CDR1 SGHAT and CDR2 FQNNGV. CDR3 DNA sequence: TGTGCCAGCAGCTACAATGAGCAGTTCTTC. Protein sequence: CASSYNEQFF.

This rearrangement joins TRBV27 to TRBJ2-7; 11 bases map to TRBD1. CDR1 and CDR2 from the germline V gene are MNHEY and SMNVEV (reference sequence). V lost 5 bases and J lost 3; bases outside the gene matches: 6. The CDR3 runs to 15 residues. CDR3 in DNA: TGTGCCAGCAGTGTAGTCGGGACAGGGGGCTACGAGCAGTACTTC. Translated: CASSVVGTGGYEQYF.

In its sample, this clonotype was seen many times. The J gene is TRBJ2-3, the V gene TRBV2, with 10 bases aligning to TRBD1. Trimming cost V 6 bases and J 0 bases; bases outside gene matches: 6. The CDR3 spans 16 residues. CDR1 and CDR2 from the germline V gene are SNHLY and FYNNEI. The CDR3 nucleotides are TGTGCCAGCAGCCGGGACAGGGGAGCTAGCACAGATACGCAGTATTTT. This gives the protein CASSRDRGASTDTQYF.

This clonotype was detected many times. In DNA, the CDR3 is TGCAGTGCTAGGTCGCAGACCTATGGGGCCAACGTCCTGACTTTC. It encodes CSARSQTYGANVLTF. V gene TRBV20-1 combines with J gene TRBJ2-6; D is ambiguous. V gave up 3 bases and J gave up 3 bases, with 12 bases separating them. This CDR3 has 15 residues. CDR1 is DFQATT, CDR2 SNEGSKA, per germline (reference sequence).

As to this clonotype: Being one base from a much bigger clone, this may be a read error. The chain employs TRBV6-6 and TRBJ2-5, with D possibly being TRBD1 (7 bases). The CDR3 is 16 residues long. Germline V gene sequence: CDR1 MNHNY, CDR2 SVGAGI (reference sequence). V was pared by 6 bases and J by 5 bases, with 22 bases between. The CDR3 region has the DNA TGTGCCAGCAGCTACCCCCAGGACAGGAGGGCGGAGACCCAGTACTTC. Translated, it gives CASSYPQDRRAETQYF.

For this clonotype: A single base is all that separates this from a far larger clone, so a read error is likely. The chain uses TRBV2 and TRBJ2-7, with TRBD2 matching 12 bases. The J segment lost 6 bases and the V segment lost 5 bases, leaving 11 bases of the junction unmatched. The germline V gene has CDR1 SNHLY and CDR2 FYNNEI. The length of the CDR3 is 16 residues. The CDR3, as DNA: TGTGCCAGCAGTTCATATGGACTAGCGGGAACCTCCGAGCAGTACTTC. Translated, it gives CASSSYGLAGTSEQYF.

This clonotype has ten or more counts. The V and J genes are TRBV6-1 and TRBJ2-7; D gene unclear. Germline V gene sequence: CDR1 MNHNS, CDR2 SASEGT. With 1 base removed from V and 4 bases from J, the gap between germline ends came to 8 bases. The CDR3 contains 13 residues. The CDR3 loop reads CASSEVVTYEQYF. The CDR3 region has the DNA TGTGCCAGCAGTGAAGTGGTCACATACGAGCAGTACTTC.

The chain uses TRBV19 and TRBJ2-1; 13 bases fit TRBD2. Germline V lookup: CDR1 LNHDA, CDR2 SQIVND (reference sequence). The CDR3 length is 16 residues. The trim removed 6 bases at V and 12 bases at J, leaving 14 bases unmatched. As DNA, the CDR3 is TGTGCCAGTAGAATCCCGGGACTAGCGGGGTTTGGTGGGCAGTTCTTC. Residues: CASRIPGLAGFGGQFF.

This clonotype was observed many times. The CDR3 sequence is CASSQGPTYEQYF. The CDR3, as DNA: TGCGCCAGCAGCCAAGGACCGACCTACGAGCAGTACTTC. The chain is built from TRBV4-1 and TRBJ2-7; D is ambiguous. V lost 1 base to trimming and J lost 2 bases, with 6 bases between them. Germline V gives CDR1 MGHRA, CDR2 YSYEKL. There are 13 residues in the CDR3.